This T cell receptor beta chain was profiled in a study of blood T cell repertoires in COVID-19. The assay was immunoSEQ multiplex PCR, and TCRdb's table has in-frame clones only and misses some. The profile shows about 100,000 clones, approximately 84% of them singletons. This CDR3 has 14 amino acids. The germline V and J ends were trimmed by 4 bases and 0 bases, with 9 bases remaining between them. Germline V gene lookup returns CDR1 SGHTA and CDR2 FQGNSA. The material sequenced was peripheral blood. This sequence originates from a woman aged 55-75 years with acute or convalescent COVID-19. The rearrangement uses TRBV7-2 and TRBJ1-1; D unresolved. The CDR3 sequence: CASSSLGVNTEAFF. In DNA, the CDR3 is TGTGCCAGCAGCTCCCTCGGGGTGAACACTGAAGCTTTCTTT.